Shown below are 7 T cell receptor beta chains from a single sample sequenced in a study of identical twins. TCRdb processed the 5' RACE reads anew with MiXCR; each CDR3 protein has one entry. Among more than 200,000 distinct CDR3 sequences listed, roughly 13% were seen once. The source material was memory (CD45RO+) T cells sorted from blood. All receptors come from a woman younger than 35 in good health.

This clonotype appeared a few times. The rearrangement joins TRBV7-7 to TRBJ2-1; D is tentatively TRBD1 or TRBD2 (5 bases each). CDR1 and CDR2 from the germline V gene are SSHAT and FNYEAQ (reference sequence). The CDR3 contains 15 residues. V lost 3 bases and J 4 bases, leaving 13 bases between the germline ends. The CDR3 here is CASSLGQGVYNEQFF. The CDR3 nucleotides read TGTGCCAGCAGCTTGGGCCAGGGAGTATACAATGAGCAGTTCTTC.

The chain joins TRBV28 to TRBJ2-7; no reliable D call. The ends were cut back, 7 bases at V and 2 bases at J, with 6 bases in the middle. CDR3 length: 11 amino acids. Germline CDR1 and CDR2: MDHEN and SYDVKM. CDR3 sequence reads: CASIGPYEQYF. For the CDR3, the DNA is TGTGCCAGCATTGGGCCCTACGAGCAGTACTTC.

V usage is TRBV6-2 or TRBV6-3 and J usage is TRBJ2-1, with 11 bases fitting TRBD2. The CDR3 loop spans 20 amino acids. Germline values: CDR1 MNHEY, CDR2 SVGEGT. Trimming at V came to 0 bases and at J to 7 bases, leaving 17 bases not matched to a gene. In DNA form, the CDR3 reads TGTGCCAGCAGTTACTCTACTTTCATTCTAGCGGGAGGCCCCGGGAATGAGCAGTTCTTC. This sequence encodes CASSYSTFILAGGPGNEQFF.

The chain employs TRBV30 and TRBJ2-2; D is ambiguous. The CDR3 sequence is 13 residues long. Deletions cut 0 bases from V and 1 base from J, with 3 bases between. CDR1 and CDR2 (germline): GTSNPN, SVGIG (reference sequence). In DNA form, the CDR3 reads TGTGCCTGGAGTGTTCGGAACACCGGGGAGCTGTTTTTT. Translating gives CAWSVRNTGELFF.

In its sample, this clonotype was seen many times. The V and J genes are TRBV5-1 and TRBJ2-5; a possible D gene is TRBD2 (7 bases). V lost 6 bases and J 0 bases, leaving 15 bases between the germline ends. This CDR3 is 15 amino acids long. Germline values: CDR1 SGHRS, CDR2 YFSETQ. The CDR3 sequence: CASNRGGQYQETQYF. Written as DNA, the CDR3 is TGCGCCAGCAACCGCGGGGGCCAGTACCAAGAGACCCAGTACTTC.

This clonotype was seen a few times. The chain combines TRBV3-1 with TRBJ1-6; unclear D gene. Trimming removed 1 base at V and 10 bases at J, with 14 bases between. The CDR3 extends over 15 amino acids. Per the germline V gene, CDR1 is LGHDT and CDR2 is YNNKEL (reference sequence). CDR3 sequence: CASSQGRTDHSPLHF. The CDR3, as DNA: TGTGCCAGCAGCCAAGGACGCACAGATCACTCACCCCTCCACTTT.

This clonotype showed up just a few times. The gene calls are TRBV20-1 and TRBJ2-4; 8 bases map to TRBD1. Per germline, CDR1 DFQATT and CDR2 SNEGSKA (reference sequence). The CDR3 loop spans 16 amino acids. The J segment lost 5 bases and the V segment lost 3 bases, leaving 12 bases of the junction unmatched. CDR3 protein: CSASSLSPDRENIQYF. The CDR3 coding sequence is TGCAGTGCTAGTTCCCTCTCCCCGGACAGGGAAAACATTCAGTACTTC.